Listed below are T cell receptor beta chains from one sample, sequenced in a study of shared clonotypes between healthy human individuals. Profiling relied on immunoSEQ multiplex PCR, and the TCRdb table lists in-frame clones only, not all of them. This sample has about 2.1 million clones, with about 94% found just once. Sequencing was carried out using naive CD8+ T cells from PBMCs. The receptors come from a man aged 18 to 29 in good health. Some clones in this sample may be carry-over from other donors' samples. Each CDR3 is given without its conserved first and last residue. The order of the fields is J gene, clone size, V gene, CDR3 protein. Size is stated for part of the rows, as once, few or many counts, or as a class when the clone is expanded.

>TRBJ2-6|NA|TRBV15
ATSRKGLSGANVLT
>TRBJ2-7|NA|TRBV30
AWREVGSYEQY
>TRBJ2-1|NA|TRBV5-1
ASRLTSGSISEQF
>TRBJ2-5|NA|TRBV7-9
ASSLAAKETQY
>TRBJ2-1|few|TRBV9
ASSSVMQNEQF
>TRBJ1-3|NA|TRBV28
ASSTGRDTIY
>TRBJ2-7|once|TRBV5-1
ASSLTIAGGPPTEQY
>TRBJ2-7|NA|TRBV4-1
ASSRSTGGPYEQY
>TRBJ1-1|NA|TRBV6-5
ASSYGQANTEAF
>TRBJ2-7|once|TRBV15
ATSPGARPYEQY
>TRBJ2-1|NA|TRBV7-8
ASSRQAEGYNEQF
>TRBJ1-1|NA|TRBV7-9
ASSLEGVVVSTEAF
>TRBJ1-2|few|TRBV11-2
ASTLAGGRAIT
>TRBJ2-7|NA|TRBV9
ASSVGTSDEQY
>TRBJ2-7|NA|TRBV30
AWKKDVYEQY
>TRBJ2-5|NA|TRBV4-2
ASSQDTPRGETQY
>TRBJ2-1|NA|TRBV9
ASSAWDRGNEQF
>TRBJ1-1|NA|TRBV28
ASRRRYSEAF
>TRBJ1-5|NA|TRBV5-4
ASSFGVSNQPQH
>TRBJ1-1|NA|TRBV4-1
ASRGRAGNTEAF
>TRBJ2-1|NA|TRBV19
ASSIDPGYNEQF
>TRBJ2-7|NA|TRBV6-1
ASSEVAGLSYEQY
>TRBJ1-2|NA|TRBV5-4
ASSLRGDRGNGYT
>TRBJ2-3|NA|TRBV6-5
ASTPVASTDTQY
>TRBJ2-3|NA|TRBV28
ASTNGQVARDFSDTQY
>TRBJ2-7|NA|TRBV19
ASSITGGITYEQY
>TRBJ2-7|NA|TRBV10-3
AISEPMSDRGLYEQY
>TRBJ2-5|NA|TRBV29-1
SVDPPETQY
>TRBJ1-5|NA|TRBV7-9
ASSARSDSVQQPQH
>TRBJ2-7|NA|TRBV5-1
ASSLGRGLSYEQY
>TRBJ2-6|NA|TRBV9
ASSAPLGGGPSGANVLT
>TRBJ2-7|NA|TRBV9
ASSFDAGGPYEQY
>TRBJ1-2|NA|TRBV27
ASSPTGPNYGYT
>TRBJ2-1|NA|TRBV4-3
ASSQYSSGPYANEQF
>TRBJ2-3|once|TRBV25-1
ASSEYESTDTQY
>TRBJ2-3|NA|TRBV7-6
ASSLAMPDTQY
>TRBJ1-5|NA|TRBV6-4
ASSDKDSTSNSNQPQH
>TRBJ2-4|NA|TRBV28
ASSLDGQGFTENIQY
>TRBJ1-5|NA|TRBV7-9
ASSYGQGVRQPQH
>TRBJ2-1|NA|TRBV27
ASSLGGYNEQF
>TRBJ1-4|NA|TRBV21-1
ASSDSPTASNEKLF
>TRBJ2-7|NA|TRBV5-4
ASSFNHEQY